Listed below are T cell receptor beta chains from one sample, sequenced in a study of blood T cells in healthy people across ages. TCRdb re-derived calls from the 5' RACE reads in MiXCR, one entry per CDR3 protein. This repertoire shows about 640,000 distinct CDR3 sequences, roughly 58% found once; its top ten account for over 30%. Sequenced input: blood. Source of these receptors: a man aged 55-75 years in good health. Each CDR3 is given with its conserved first and last residue. D genes are given only for firm matches. Clone sizes are given selectively: once, few, many, or a class where the clone is expanded.

abundance,j_gene,v_gene,d_gene,CDR3aa,CDR3nt
.,TRBJ1-2,TRBV20-1,TRBD1,CSARADRWSGYTF,TGCAGTGCTAGAGCGGACAGGTGGTCTGGCTACACCTTC
.,TRBJ1-5,TRBV20-1,.,CSARQGENQPQHF,TGCAGTGCTAGACAGGGCGAGAATCAGCCCCAGCATTTT
.,TRBJ2-1,TRBV11-2,.,CASSRDPLYNEQFF,TGTGCCAGCAGCAGGGACCCCCTCTACAATGAGCAGTTCTTC
few,TRBJ2-7,TRBV4-1,.,CASSQGVGLATLYF,TGCGCCAGCAGCCAAGGGGTAGGGCTAGCAACTCTGTACTTC
few,TRBJ2-1,TRBV4-1,TRBD2,CASSLPAGGWSSYNEQFF,TGCGCCAGCAGCCTTCCGGCGGGGGGGTGGAGCTCCTACAATGAGCAGTTCTTC
.,TRBJ1-2,TRBV27,TRBD1,CASSFQGALSYGYTF,TGCGCCAGCAGTTTTCAGGGGGCCCTTAGTTATGGCTACACCTTC
few,TRBJ2-7,TRBV11-3,.,CASSLPYRIPSYEQYF,TGTGCCAGCAGCTTACCCTATAGGATACCTTCCTACGAGCAGTACTTC
.,TRBJ2-4,TRBV7-2,.,CASSSGSAGVKNIQYF,TGTGCCAGCAGCTCGGGTTCGGCAGGGGTCAAAAACATTCAGTACTTC
.,TRBJ1-5,TRBV12-3/TRBV12-4,.,CASRGQSNQPQHF,TGTGCCAGCAGAGGGCAGAGCAATCAGCCCCAGCATTTT
.,TRBJ1-2,TRBV6-5,.,CASRRDRLYGYTF,TGTGCCAGCAGAAGGGACCGACTCTATGGCTACACCTTC
few,TRBJ2-1,TRBV11-2,.,CASSLLQGSYNEQFF,TGTGCCAGCAGCTTACTGCAGGGCTCCTACAATGAGCAGTTCTTC
.,TRBJ1-4,TRBV7-9,TRBD1,CASRTGGVEKLFF,TGTGCCAGCAGGACAGGGGGCGTTGAAAAACTGTTTTTT
.,TRBJ1-1,TRBV6-1,.,CASSEAARAEAFF,TGTGCCAGCAGTGAAGCGGCCCGGGCGGAAGCTTTCTTT
.,TRBJ1-1,TRBV29-1,.,CSVRQRPSNTEAFF,TGCAGCGTTCGACAGCGACCTTCGAACACTGAAGCTTTCTTT
.,TRBJ2-5,TRBV20-1,TRBD2,CSARDSGGGRVTQYF,TGCAGTGCTAGAGATAGCGGCGGGGGTCGTGTGACCCAGTACTTC
few,TRBJ1-1,TRBV6-2/TRBV6-3,TRBD1,CASRPGQTAGEAFF,TGTGCCAGCAGGCCGGGACAGACCGCTGGTGAAGCTTTCTTT
.,TRBJ1-6,TRBV20-1,TRBD1,CSARIGQGNNSPLHF,TGCAGTGCTAGAATCGGACAGGGGAATAATTCACCCCTCCACTTT
.,TRBJ2-1,TRBV3-1,.,CASSQVGDEQFF,TGTGCCAGCAGCCAAGTAGGAGATGAGCAGTTCTTC
.,TRBJ1-2,TRBV2,.,CASSITAGNPNYGYTF,TGTGCCAGCAGTATAACGGCGGGGAACCCTAACTATGGCTACACCTTC
few,TRBJ2-7,TRBV4-2,TRBD2,CASSRQRGGYEQYF,TGTGCCAGCAGCCGGCAGCGGGGGGGCTACGAGCAGTACTTC
few,TRBJ1-2,TRBV14,TRBD1,CASSPRTGGGYTF,TGTGCCAGCAGCCCCCGGACAGGGGGTGGCTACACCTTC
.,TRBJ1-2,TRBV4-1,.,CASSQSGTSLNGYTF,TGCGCCAGCAGCCAATCCGGGACATCGCTAAATGGCTACACCTTC
.,TRBJ2-1,TRBV12-3/TRBV12-4,TRBD2,CASSHRLAGGWEQFF,TGTGCCAGCAGTCATCGACTAGCGGGGGGTTGGGAGCAGTTCTTC
few,TRBJ2-5,TRBV5-1,.,CASSREGRETQYF,TGCGCCAGCAGCCGAGAAGGTCGAGAGACCCAGTACTTC
.,TRBJ2-7,TRBV6-1,.,CASSEPGETYEQYF,TGTGCCAGCAGTGAGCCCGGCGAAACGTACGAGCAGTACTTC
.,TRBJ2-7,TRBV24-1,TRBD2,CATSDLGERGSSYNEQYF,TGTGCCACCAGTGATTTAGGGGAGCGGGGGAGCTCCTACAATGAGCAGTACTTC
.,TRBJ2-3,TRBV27,TRBD2,CASSSSTSGGTDTQYF,TGTGCCAGCAGTTCCTCCACTAGCGGGGGTACCGATACGCAGTATTTT
.,TRBJ2-5,TRBV4-2,.,CASSQWASPISQETQYF,TGTGCCAGCAGCCAATGGGCCAGCCCCATCTCCCAGGAGACCCAGTACTTC
.,TRBJ1-6,TRBV9,.,CASSLQWGNSPLHF,TGTGCCAGCAGCTTGCAATGGGGCAATTCACCCCTCCACTTT